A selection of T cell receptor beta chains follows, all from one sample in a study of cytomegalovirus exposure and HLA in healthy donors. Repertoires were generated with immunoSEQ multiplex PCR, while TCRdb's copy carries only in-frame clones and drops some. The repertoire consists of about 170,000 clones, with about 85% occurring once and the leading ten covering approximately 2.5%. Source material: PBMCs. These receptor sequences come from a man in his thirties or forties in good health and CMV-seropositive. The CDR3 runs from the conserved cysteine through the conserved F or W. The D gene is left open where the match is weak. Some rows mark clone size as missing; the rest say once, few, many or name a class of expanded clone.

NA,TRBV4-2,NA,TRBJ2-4,CASSHVFRRGENIQYF,TGTGCCAGCAGCCACGTATTTAGAAGGGGCGAAAACATTCAGTACTTC
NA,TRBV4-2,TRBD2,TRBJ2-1,CASSQDAGLAGDTRDNEQFF,TGTGCCAGCAGCCAAGATGCGGGCCTAGCGGGAGACACGCGGGACAATGAGCAGTTCTTC
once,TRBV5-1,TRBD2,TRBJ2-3,CASSSITTLLAGGSNTQYF,TGCGCCAGCAGCTCCATAACAACTCTCCTAGCGGGAGGGTCGAATACGCAGTATTTT
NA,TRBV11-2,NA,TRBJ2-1,CASSFGRTYNEQFF,TGTGCCAGCAGCTTTGGCAGAACGTACAATGAGCAGTTCTTC
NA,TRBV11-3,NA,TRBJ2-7,CASSLGLDAYEQYF,TGTGCCAGCAGCTTAGGACTAGACGCCTACGAGCAGTACTTC
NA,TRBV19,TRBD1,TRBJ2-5,CASSRLGQVGETQYF,TGTGCCAGTAGTAGACTGGGACAGGTGGGCGAGACCCAGTACTTC
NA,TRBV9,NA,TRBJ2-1,CASSVRDNEQFF,TGTGCCAGCAGCGTTCGAGACAATGAGCAGTTCTTC
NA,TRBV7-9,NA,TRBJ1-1,CASSLGGGRWGGDTEAFF,TGTGCCAGCAGCTTAGGGGGGGGGCGCTGGGGTGGGGACACTGAAGCTTTCTTT
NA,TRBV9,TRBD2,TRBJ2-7,CASSVPPREGHEQYF,TGTGCCAGCAGCGTCCCACCCCGGGAGGGCCACGAGCAGTACTTC
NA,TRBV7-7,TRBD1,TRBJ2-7,CASSKGQGSEQYF,TGTGCTAGCAGCAAGGGACAGGGAAGCGAGCAGTACTTC
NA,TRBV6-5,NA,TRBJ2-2,CASSYSASVLTGELFF,TGTGCCAGCAGTTACTCTGCTAGTGTACTCACCGGGGAGCTGTTTTTT
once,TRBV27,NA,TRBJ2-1,CASSYGDEQFF,TGTGCCAGCAGTTACGGGGATGAGCAGTTCTTC
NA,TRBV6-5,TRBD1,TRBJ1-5,CASRLQGNQPQHF,TGTGCCAGCAGACTACAGGGGAATCAGCCCCAGCATTTT
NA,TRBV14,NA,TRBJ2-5,CASSQDYGYQETQYF,TGTGCCAGCAGCCAAGATTACGGGTACCAAGAGACCCAGTACTTC
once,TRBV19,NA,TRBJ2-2,CASSISGNTGELFF,TGTGCCAGTAGTATATCGGGAAACACCGGGGAGCTGTTTTTT
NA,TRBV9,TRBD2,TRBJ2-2,CASSVDRTSNTGELFF,TGTGCCAGCAGCGTAGATAGGACTAGCAACACCGGGGAGCTGTTTTTT
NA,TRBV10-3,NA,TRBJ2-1,CAISDSGDEQFF,TGTGCCATCAGTGACTCAGGTGATGAGCAGTTCTTC
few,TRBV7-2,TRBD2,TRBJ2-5,CASSPWREGAGETQYF,TGTGCCAGCAGCCCTTGGCGGGAGGGAGCGGGAGAGACCCAGTACTTC
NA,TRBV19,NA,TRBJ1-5,CASSPDEYSNQPQHF,TGTGCCAGTAGCCCAGATGAATATAGCAATCAGCCCCAGCATTTT
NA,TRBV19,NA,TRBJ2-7,CASSNPPSEQYF,TGTGCCAGTAGTAACCCTCCCAGCGAGCAGTACTTC
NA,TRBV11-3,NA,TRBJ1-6,CASSLGYHNSPLHF,TGTGCCAGCAGCTTAGGCTATCATAATTCACCCCTCCACTTT
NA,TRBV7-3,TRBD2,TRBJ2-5,CASSLTSGRAETQYF,TGTGCCAGCAGCTTAACTAGCGGGAGGGCTGAGACCCAGTACTTC